What follows are 20 T cell receptor beta chains derived from one specimen sequenced in a study of blood T cell repertoires in COVID-19. Assay: immunoSEQ multiplex PCR; the TCRdb copy retains only in-frame clones and omits some. The repertoire holds over 250,000 clones, with about 88% as singletons. Sequences were obtained from PBMCs or T cells enriched from blood (not recorded which). All receptors come from a woman between 50 and 59 years old who had recovered from COVID-19.

The table lists this clone with a count of one. The CDR3 bases are TGTGCCAGCAGCCGCAGACAGAACACCGGGGAGCTGTTTTTT. Protein: CASSRRQNTGELFF. The chain combines TRBV6-2 or TRBV6-3 with TRBJ2-2; D not certain. From germline, CDR1 is MNHEY and CDR2 SVGEGT. The CDR3 runs 14 residues. Trimming took off 6 bases at V and 1 base at J, with 9 bases between the two ends.

This clone was seen a handful of times. The chain carries TRBV2 and TRBJ2-7; weak D call: TRBD1 (6 bases). V shed 3 bases and J shed 1 base, with 10 bases lying between them. There are 14 residues in the CDR3. Germline V CDR1 and CDR2: SNHLY, FYNNEI. CDR3 region: CASSEAGASYEQYF. DNA of the CDR3: TGTGCCAGCAGTGAGGCAGGGGCTTCCTACGAGCAGTACTTC.

This chain links TRBV5-6 with TRBJ1-6; 7 nucleotides line up with TRBD1. This CDR3 region has 15 residues. V shed 3 bases, J shed 7 bases, and the junction held 7 bases outside the gene matches. The germline V gene encodes CDR1 SGHDT and CDR2 YYEEEE. The DNA for the CDR3 is TGTGCCAGCAGCTACCGGGACAGTAGCAATTCACCCCTCCACTTT. Protein: CASSYRDSSNSPLHF. The full variable domain, completed using reference TRBV5-6 and TRBJ1-6, is DAGVTQSPTHLIKTRGQQVTLRCSPKSGHDTVSWYQQALGQGPQFIFQYYEEEERQRGNFPDRFSGHQFPNYSSELNVNALLLGDSALYLCASSYRDSSNSPLHFGNGTRLTVT.

V gene TRBV7-9 combines with J gene TRBJ2-3, with 7 bases fitting TRBD1. With V trimmed by 4 bases and J by 2 bases, 3 bases remained unmatched. Germline-derived CDR1 and CDR2 are SEHNR and FQNEAQ (reference sequence). The CDR3 contains 14 residues. CDR3 protein: CASSSGQFTDTQYF. Written as DNA, the CDR3 is TGTGCCAGCAGCTCGGGACAGTTCACAGATACGCAGTATTTT.

The chain joins TRBV9 to TRBJ2-1; possible D gene TRBD2, 6 bases. V dropped 3 bases and J dropped 2 bases, with 12 bases sitting between them. CDR3 length: 15 amino acids. Germline-derived CDR1 and CDR2 are SGDLS and YYNGEE. The CDR3 DNA reads TGTGCCAGCAGCGCCAGGGACTTCGCCTACAATGAGCAGTTCTTC. It is translated as CASSARDFAYNEQFF.

This CDR3 reads CASSQGTANYGYTF. The CDR3 region has the DNA TGTGCCAGCAGTCAGGGGACGGCTAACTATGGCTACACCTTC. The rearrangement links TRBV28 to TRBJ1-2; weak D call: TRBD1 (6 bases). The CDR3 totals 14 residues. Germline V lookup: CDR1 MDHEN, CDR2 SYDVKM. The V end lost 5 bases, the J end lost 0 bases, and 10 bases lay between the germline ends.

The chain has TRBV7-2 and TRBJ1-5; TRBD1 might be the D (5 bases). The CDR3 is 15 amino acids. Trimming stripped 5 bases from V and 0 bases from J, with 11 bases between. Looked up from germline, CDR1 is SGHTA and CDR2 is FQGNSA. In nucleotides, the CDR3 is TGTGCCAGCAGCCCCGGAACAGGTAGCAATCAGCCCCAGCATTTT. The encoded protein is CASSPGTGSNQPQHF.

This clone was found a few times. This rearrangement joins TRBV9 to TRBJ2-3; TRBD2 matches 10 bases. Germline V gene data show CDR1 as SGDLS and CDR2 as YYNGEE. The CDR3 runs 16 residues. Unmatched junction bases numbered 11, after V lost 4 bases and J lost 6 bases. CDR3 residues: CASSPLPSGRGDTQYF. The DNA for the CDR3 is TGTGCCAGCAGCCCCCTCCCCAGCGGGAGGGGGGATACGCAGTATTTT. Full variable domain (remainder filled in from reference TRBV9 and TRBJ2-3): DSGVTQTPKHLITATGQRVTLRCSPRSGDLSVYWYQQSLDQGLQFLIQYYNGEERAKGNILERFSAQQFPDLHSELNLSSLELGDSALYFCASSPLPSGRGDTQYFGPGTRLTVL.

The chain links TRBV11-1 to TRBJ2-7, with TRBD1 as a possible D gene (5 bases). The CDR3 is 14 amino acids. V lost 2 bases, J lost 1 base, and 9 bases lay in between. CDR1 and CDR2 (germline): SGHAT, FQDESV (reference sequence). CDR3 coding DNA: TGTGCCAGCAGCTTATGGGGCGGTTCCTACGAGCAGTACTTC. Translating gives CASSLWGGSYEQYF.

The V call is TRBV12-3 or TRBV12-4, the J call TRBJ2-1; D is uncertain. With 1 base removed from V and 6 bases from J, the gap between germline ends came to 7 bases. This CDR3 has 13 residues. CDR3: CASSLGESNEQFF. The CDR3 bases are TGTGCCAGCAGTTTAGGTGAGAGCAATGAGCAGTTCTTC.

The V and J genes are TRBV6-4 and TRBJ2-7; tentatively, D is TRBD2 (5 bases). Germline CDR1 and CDR2: MRHNA and SNTAGT. Trimming removed 11 bases at V and 2 bases at J, with 16 bases between. The CDR3 has 13 amino acids. DNA of the CDR3: TGTGCCGCCCGAAAACTAGTAACCTACGAGCAGTACTTC. Residues: CAARKLVTYEQYF.

J is TRBJ2-2 and V is TRBV15, with TRBD2 matching over 9 bases. Germline V gene lookup returns CDR1 LNHNV and CDR2 YYDKDF (reference sequence). The ends lost 3 bases at V and 9 bases at J; junction bases unmatched: 8. There are 15 residues in the CDR3. As DNA, the CDR3 is TGTGCCACCAGCAGTACTACTAGCGGGTACAGGGAGCTGTTTTTT. Translated: CATSSTTSGYRELFF.

V usage is TRBV28 and J usage is TRBJ1-6; TRBD1 aligns across 7 bases. Trimming took 7 bases from V and 7 from J; bases not matched to a gene: 10. CDR1 MDHEN and CDR2 SYDVKM come from the germline V gene. CDR3 size: 15 residues. Written as DNA, the CDR3 is TGTGCCAGCATCAATTTCGGGACAGAAAATTCACCCCTCCACTTT. Amino acid sequence: CASINFGTENSPLHF.

The genes are TRBV3-1 (or the pseudogene TRBV3-2) and TRBJ2-1; the D is unclear. The V gene's germline CDR1 is LGHDT and CDR2 YNNKEL (reference sequence). The CDR3 loop spans 11 amino acids. V was shortened by 7 bases and J by 12 bases, with 13 bases between the two germline ends. The CDR3 spells CASTLGHRQFF. The CDR3 nucleotides read TGTGCCAGCACTCTGGGCCATAGGCAGTTCTTC.

Notes on this clone: This CDR3 is also generated by other DNA sequences in the sample. The V and J genes are TRBV27 and TRBJ2-7; D perhaps matches TRBD2 (6 bases). Looked up from germline, CDR1 is MNHEY and CDR2 is SMNVEV (reference sequence). With 5 bases removed from V and 2 bases from J, the gap between germline ends came to 13 bases. The CDR3 covers 14 residues. CDR3 region: CASSLSGGTYEQYF. The CDR3 nucleotides read TGTGCCAGCAGTCTTAGCGGAGGTACCTACGAGCAGTACTTC.

The chain employs TRBV7-2 and TRBJ2-1; possibly TRBD2 for D (5 bases). The CDR3 is 14 residues long. The V end lost 2 bases, the J end lost 7 bases, and 12 bases lay between the germline ends. Germline V gene data show CDR1 as SGHTA and CDR2 as FQGNSA. CDR3 in DNA: TGTGCCAGCAGCTTATATACTAGAGGGAATGAGCAGTTCTTC. Amino acid sequence: CASSLYTRGNEQFF.

This sequence joins TRBV11-1 and TRBJ1-4; TRBD1 is a possible D gene (6 bases). This CDR3 has 13 residues. The germline CDR1 and CDR2 sequences are SGHAT and FQDESV (reference sequence). The ends were cut back, 5 bases at V and 6 bases at J, with 10 bases in the middle. CDR3 sequence reads: CASSQGLDEKLFF. The CDR3 DNA reads TGTGCCAGCAGCCAGGGGCTGGATGAAAAACTGTTTTTT.

This clone was observed a single time. The chain has TRBV5-1 and TRBJ2-2; no clear D gene. Looked up from germline, CDR1 is SGHRS and CDR2 is YFSETQ. The CDR3 has 14 residues. Trimming took 0 bases from V and 1 from J, leaving 4 bases between them. CDR3 DNA: TGCGCCAGCAGCTTGGTTAAGAACACCGGGGAGCTGTTTTTT. Its protein product is CASSLVKNTGELFF.

This clone appeared a few times. The genes are TRBV28 and TRBJ2-3; 14 bases line up with TRBD2. The V gene end was trimmed by 5 bases and the J gene end by 4 bases; junction bases not matched to a gene: 8. The CDR3 length is 17 residues. Germline lookup yields CDR1 MDHEN and CDR2 SYDVKM. CDR3 sequence: CASSPLPTSGRADTQYF. In DNA, the CDR3 is TGTGCCAGCAGTCCATTACCGACTAGCGGGAGGGCAGATACGCAGTATTTT.

The chain joins TRBV4-3 to TRBJ1-4; 7 bases line up with TRBD1. Trimming removed 4 bases from V and 7 bases from J; junction bases left unmatched: 12. The length of the CDR3 is 16 residues. The germline CDR1 and CDR2 sequences are LGHNA and YSLEER. The DNA of the CDR3 is TGCGCCAGCAGCCCCGGGACAGCCAGGAAAGGTGAAAAACTGTTTTTT. Translation gives CASSPGTARKGEKLFF.